Below, one TCR beta chain is given with its context. Germline CDR1 reads LNHNV; CDR2 reads YYDKDF (reference sequence). The ends were cut back, 1 base at V and 0 bases at J, with 16 bases in the middle. The CDR3 has 18 amino acids. This sample was taken from a study of T cell repertoires in cytomegalovirus infection. The overall study: Public TCR beta signatures indicated both CMV infection and matching HLA type.

Using its own MiXCR run on the reads, TCRdb lists one record per CDR3 protein. The sample has 300,000 or so distinct CDR3 sequences, about 25% seen once. The sample consisted of PBMCs. V is TRBV15 and J is TRBJ2-1; D gene uncertain. This receptor was identified in a human donor in good health (CMV status not recorded). Some clones in this sample may be carry-over from other donors' samples. The CDR3 loop is CATSRAGGVPSSYNEQFF. The CDR3 nucleotides are TGTGCCACCAGCAGAGCAGGTGGGGTCCCGAGCTCCTACAATGAGCAGTTCTTC.